What follows is one T cell receptor (beta chain) and its context. Together with a sample-barcoded 5' primer, a J-beta primer mix was included in a second PCR lasting roughly 6 to 12 cycles. TCRdb passed the 5' RACE reads through MiXCR, listing each CDR3 protein once. The data hold roughly 1 million distinct CDR3 sequences, with under 30% observed a single time. V was cut by 4 bases and J by 6 bases, with 13 bases left in between. The CDR3 spans 12 residues. Per germline, CDR1 SQVTM and CDR2 ANQGSEA. The data were taken from a study of blood T cells in healthy people across ages. These records were also assigned to another study, of T cells of mothers and their children. From that second work: From each mother came over 9.5 million TCR beta CDR3 reads, and from each child came 2.5 million to 3.5 million. No T cell clones of persistent microchimeric origin were detected.

The receptor's source is a girl aged 2 to 10 in good health. V is TRBV29-1 and J is TRBJ2-7, with D unclear. The sequencing input was blood. The CDR3 spells CSVVAPSSEQYF. The CDR3 coding sequence is TGCAGCGTTGTGGCCCCGTCCAGCGAGCAGTACTTC.